The sequence of this T cell receptor (beta chain) was determined in a study of cytomegalovirus exposure and HLA in healthy donors. The assay was immunoSEQ multiplex PCR, and TCRdb's table has in-frame clones only and misses some. Of about 120,000 clones detected, roughly nine tenths appear once; the ten largest clones hold roughly 1.2%. As concerns this clone: Its matching antigen is unknown.

The study, taken as a whole, reports: The finding came from a later analysis; first-cohort TCR clusters tended to co-occur in the 130 or so validation repertoires. Published work reported that the classifier diagnosed cytomegalovirus status with high specificity and sensitivity.

The source is a woman between 18 and 29 years old in good health and CMV-seronegative. Sequencing was carried out using PBMCs.

The CDR3 reads CASSFDPDRNQPQHF. As DNA, the CDR3 is TGCGCCAGCAGCTTTGATCCGGACAGGAATCAGCCCCAGCATTTT. The rearrangement uses TRBV5-1 and TRBJ1-5, with 7 bases that match TRBD1. Trimming at V came to 2 bases and at J to 4 bases, leaving 6 bases not matched to a gene. The CDR3 totals 15 residues. In germline, CDR1 is SGHRS, CDR2 YFSETQ.